One sample yielded the 25 T cell receptor beta chains listed below, sequenced in a study of blood T cell repertoires in COVID-19. Method: immunoSEQ multiplex PCR; TCRdb's copy keeps in-frame clones and lacks some. Of 200,000 to 250,000 clones in the sample, about nine tenths were seen once. The material sequenced was peripheral blood. The receptors were gathered from an older woman with acute or convalescent COVID-19.

This clone was detected once. The J gene is TRBJ1-4, the V gene TRBV3-1 (or the pseudogene TRBV3-2), with D possibly being TRBD1 (5 bases). The CDR3 spans 15 residues. V was shortened by 7 bases and J by 2 bases, with 14 bases between the two germline ends. Germline CDR1 is LGHDT and CDR2 is YNNKEL (reference sequence). The CDR3 nucleotides are TGTGCCAGCACTTTGGGGGGAGGGACTAATGAAAAACTGTTTTTT. This translates into CASTLGGGTNEKLFF.

In nucleotides, the CDR3 is TGCGCCAGCAGTCAATTCACCCGACTAGCGGGGGGGGTAAGCACAGATACGCAGTATTTT. It is translated as CASSQFTRLAGGVSTDTQYF. This chain uses TRBV23-1 with TRBJ2-3; TRBD2 matches at 14 bases. TRBV23-1 is recorded as an ORF, its role being uncertain. The length of the CDR3 is 20 residues. J was trimmed by 0 bases and V by 1 base; bases with no gene match: 9.

The V call is TRBV6-2 or TRBV6-3, the J call TRBJ1-2, with 7 bases fitting TRBD1. The junction had 19 bases not matched to a gene; V was cut back by 4 bases and J by 5 bases. Germline V gene lookup returns CDR1 MNHEY and CDR2 SVGEGT. This CDR3 is built from 18 residues. In DNA, the CDR3 is TGTGCCAGCAGTTCCAGGGGGATTGACGTCCTGGAGGGTTATGGCTACACCTTC. Translating it yields CASSSRGIDVLEGYGYTF.

The chain links TRBV21-1 to TRBJ1-5; the D call TRBD1 from the table was never checked on the DNA. TRBV21-1 has pseudogene status. This CDR3 region has 14 residues. The CDR3 protein is CASSKEGGNQPQHF. CDR3 bases: TGTGCCAGCAGCAAAGAAGGGGGCAATCAGCCCCAGCATTTT.

The CDR3, as DNA: TGTGCCATCAGTCAGCGGGGGGGCCGGGAGACCCAGTACTTC. Amino acids: CAISQRGGRETQYF. This sequence joins TRBV10-3 and TRBJ2-5, with TRBD2 matching over 10 bases. The CDR3 extends over 14 amino acids. Germline V lookup: CDR1 ENHRY, CDR2 SYGVKD. Trimming cost V 5 bases and J 5 bases; bases outside gene matches: 5.

The V and J genes are TRBV10-2 and TRBJ1-5, with D unclear. The germline gives CDR1 WSHSY, CDR2 SAAADI. CDR3 length equals 14 residues. The V end was cut by 8 bases, the J end by 4 bases, with 15 bases between. CDR3 DNA sequence: TGCGCCAGCTCCGAAAGCGGATTAAATCAGCCCCAGCATTTT. Its translation: CASSESGLNQPQHF.

J is TRBJ2-1 and V is TRBV9, with TRBD2 matching 9 bases. V lost 0 bases to trimming and J lost 16 bases; unmatched junction nucleotides: 14. Germline values: CDR1 SGDLS, CDR2 YYNGEE. There are 15 residues in the CDR3. CDR3 nucleotides: TGTGCCAGCAGCGTAGAGGCTAGCGGGGTTCCTTTACGCTTCTTC. This codes for CASSVEASGVPLRFF. The variable domain in full, with the rest retrieved from reference TRBV9 and TRBJ2-1, is DSGVTQTPKHLITATGQRVTLRCSPRSGDLSVYWYQQSLDQGLQFLIQYYNGEERAKGNILERFSAQQFPDLHSELNLSSLELGDSALYFCASSVEASGVPLRFFGPGTRLTVL.

As to this clone: In the same sample, other DNA sequences code for this CDR3. CDR3 DNA sequence: TGTGCCTCCAGCCGGGACAGGGCTAATGAAAAACTGTTTTTT. It specifies CASSRDRANEKLFF. The V call is TRBV6-5, the J call TRBJ1-4; 9 nucleotides line up with TRBD1. V lost 11 bases to trimming and J lost 3 bases; unmatched junction nucleotides: 7. Germline V gene data show CDR1 as MNHEY and CDR2 as SVGAGI. The CDR3 totals 14 residues.

The V gene is TRBV27, the J gene TRBJ1-5, with 8 bases lining up with TRBD1. The V and J ends lost 5 bases and 0 bases, in that order; junction bases with no gene match: 6. The CDR3 length is 16 residues. From germline, CDR1 is MNHEY and CDR2 SMNVEV (reference sequence). The CDR3 coding sequence is TGTGCCAGCAGTCTAACGACAGGGGTTAGCAATCAGCCCCAGCATTTT. Encoded protein: CASSLTTGVSNQPQHF.

The gene calls are TRBV7-9 and TRBJ1-6; 7 positions agree with TRBD1. The CDR3 contains 15 residues. The germline V gene has CDR1 SEHNR and CDR2 FQNEAQ (reference sequence). The trim removed 3 bases at V and 6 bases at J, leaving 5 bases unmatched. CDR3 DNA sequence: TGTGCCAGCAGCTTTCCGGGACAGAGTAATTCACCCCTCCACTTT. Translating it yields CASSFPGQSNSPLHF.

The rearrangement links TRBV6-6 to TRBJ2-5; TRBD2 is a possible D gene (5 bases). Trimming pared 2 bases from V and 5 bases from J, leaving 12 bases between. This CDR3 has 14 residues. The germline V gene has CDR1 MNHNY and CDR2 SVGAGI (reference sequence). The CDR3 DNA reads TGTGCCAGCAGTTACCCCGGACTCAGTGAGACCCAGTACTTC. It encodes CASSYPGLSETQYF.

The chain employs TRBV10-2 and TRBJ1-1, with D possibly matching TRBD1 (5 bases). The CDR3 has 14 amino acids. Germline V gene lookup returns CDR1 WSHSY and CDR2 SAAADI. Deletions cut 2 bases from V and 1 base from J, with 8 bases between. In DNA form, the CDR3 reads TGCGCCAGCAGTGAGCCGCAGGGGAACACTGAAGCTTTCTTT. It specifies CASSEPQGNTEAFF.

This clone was counted ten times or more. The J gene is TRBJ1-1, the V gene TRBV29-1, with D possibly matching TRBD1 (6 bases). Trimming cost V 7 bases and J 2 bases, with 14 bases left between them. Germline assignment: CDR1 SQVTM and CDR2 ANQGSEA. This CDR3 spans 13 amino acids. The CDR3 sequence is CSGKAGVNTEAFF. The CDR3 DNA reads TGCAGCGGAAAAGCAGGGGTTAACACTGAAGCTTTCTTT.

The chain combines TRBV3-1 (or the pseudogene TRBV3-2) with TRBJ1-6; 9 nucleotides match TRBD1. This CDR3 has 16 amino acids. Looked up from germline, CDR1 is LGHDT and CDR2 is YNNKEL (reference sequence). The V gene end was trimmed by 2 bases and the J gene end by 7 bases; junction bases not matched to a gene: 6. In DNA, the CDR3 is TGTGCCAGCAGCCAAAGGACGGGACAGGGAAATTCACCCCTCCACTTT. Residues: CASSQRTGQGNSPLHF.

This chain connects TRBV28 to TRBJ2-5, with 10 bases that match TRBD2. This CDR3 spans 15 amino acids. Germline values: CDR1 MDHEN, CDR2 SYDVKM. Trimming removed 2 bases from V and 4 bases from J; junction bases left unmatched: 4. This CDR3 reads CASSLRTSGPETQYF. As DNA, the CDR3 is TGTGCCAGCAGTTTACGGACTAGCGGACCAGAGACCCAGTACTTC.

The chain joins TRBV11-2 to TRBJ1-6, with D perhaps TRBD1 (6 bases). Germline V gives CDR1 SGHAT, CDR2 FQNNGV. This CDR3 comprises 15 residues. The germline V and J ends were trimmed by 1 base and 10 bases, with 14 bases remaining between them. The chain's CDR3 is CASSLGSGVKSPLHF. In DNA form, the CDR3 reads TGTGCCAGCAGCTTAGGCTCAGGGGTAAAGTCACCCCTCCACTTT.

The chain employs TRBV5-1 and TRBJ1-2; the D is unclear. The CDR3 has 14 residues. Germline V gene lookup returns CDR1 SGHRS and CDR2 YFSETQ. V shed 0 bases and J shed 1 base, with 7 bases lying between them. This CDR3 is CASSLGQVNYGYTF. The DNA for the CDR3 is TGCGCCAGCAGCTTGGGGCAGGTTAACTATGGCTACACCTTC.

V gene TRBV6-5 combines with J gene TRBJ1-6; TRBD1 is a possible D gene (6 bases). The CDR3 extends over 13 amino acids. The V and J ends lost 6 bases and 5 bases respectively, with 8 bases between them. Germline values: CDR1 MNHEY, CDR2 SVGAGI. This chain's CDR3 is CASSRTDNSPLHF. DNA of the CDR3: TGTGCCAGCAGCCGGACAGATAATTCACCCCTCCACTTT.

The rearrangement joins TRBV5-1 to TRBJ2-5; D is perhaps TRBD2 (6 bases). From germline, CDR1 is SGHRS and CDR2 YFSETQ. V lost 0 bases and J 5 bases, leaving 14 bases between the germline ends. CDR3 length equals 15 residues. DNA for the CDR3: TGCGCCAGCAGCTTGGAAGGGCTAGCGCTGGAGACCCAGTACTTC. Residues: CASSLEGLALETQYF.

This clone occurred once. The J gene is TRBJ2-4, the V gene TRBV7-2; maybe TRBD1 (5 bases). CDR3 length equals 14 residues. V gave up 4 bases and J gave up 0 bases, with 7 bases separating them. Per germline, CDR1 SGHTA and CDR2 FQGNSA. Here the CDR3 DNA reads TGTGCCAGCAGCTCCGGACAAGCCAAAAACATTCAGTACTTC. It codes for CASSSGQAKNIQYF.

The CDR3 DNA reads as TGCAGCGTTGGCGGAACGGGGACACATGTGAACTATGGCTACACCTTC. Protein sequence: CSVGGTGTHVNYGYTF. V is TRBV29-1 and J is TRBJ1-2, with D tentatively TRBD1 (6 bases). This CDR3 comprises 16 residues. Germline CDR1 is SQVTM and CDR2 is ANQGSEA. Trimming stripped 4 bases from V and 2 bases from J, with 20 bases between.

The rearrangement links TRBV18 to TRBJ2-5; perhaps TRBD1 as D (5 bases). This CDR3 is 13 amino acids long. Trimming pared 2 bases from V and 5 bases from J, leaving 9 bases between. CDR1 KGHSH and CDR2 LQKENI come from the germline V gene. The CDR3 protein is CASSPRQMETQYF. DNA of the CDR3: TGTGCCAGCTCACCAAGACAGATGGAGACCCAGTACTTC.

The chain joins TRBV7-2 to TRBJ2-7; 7 bases match TRBD2. Germline V gives CDR1 SGHTA, CDR2 FQGNSA. The CDR3 runs 15 residues. V lost 3 bases and J lost 6; bases outside the gene matches: 11. DNA of the CDR3: TGTGCCAGCAGCTTGACAAGGGGAGGGCTGGTCGAGCAGTACTTC. The encoded protein is CASSLTRGGLVEQYF.

The chain couples TRBV6-6 to TRBJ2-3; 8 nucleotides align to TRBD2. This CDR3 region has 14 residues. Trimming removed 11 bases from V and 2 bases from J; junction bases left unmatched: 9. Germline V gene sequence: CDR1 MNHNY, CDR2 SVGAGI (reference sequence). CDR3 nucleotides: TGTGCCTCCCGACTAGCGAGAAACACAGATACGCAGTATTTT. Protein: CASRLARNTDTQYF.

This clone showed up just a few times. V is TRBV6-4 and J is TRBJ2-7; tentative D call: TRBD1 (5 bases). Germline V gene sequence: CDR1 MRHNA, CDR2 SNTAGT. V was pared by 9 bases and J by 5 bases, with 11 bases between. This CDR3 is 11 amino acids long. In nucleotides, the CDR3 is TGTGCCAGAAAGCAGGGTCACGAGCAGTACTTC. Translation gives CARKQGHEQYF.